In its sample, the clone carrying this TCR beta chain was seen a few times. This record belongs to a study of blood T cell repertoires in COVID-19. The wider study: The United States, Italy and Spain were the sources of the acute and convalescent COVID-19 samples.

Original handling: Cell counts per sample came from amplifying reference gene primers. This table comes from immunoSEQ multiplex PCR, and its TCRdb copy is limited to in-frame clones, with some not included. Clone size and V and J calls were adopted from that table, with D and trimming inferred from the DNA. This table has fewer than 120,000 clones, approximately 70% appearing once. The sample was peripheral blood. This TCR was recovered from a woman aged 60-70 years with acute or convalescent COVID-19.

The CDR3 loop is CASSFLGTEAFF. The DNA for the CDR3 is TGTGCCAGCAGCTTTCTCGGGACTGAAGCTTTCTTT. The genes are TRBV5-4 and TRBJ1-1, with D hard to call. The CDR3 has 12 residues. V lost 2 bases to trimming and J lost 5 bases, with 7 bases between them. Germline V gene sequence: CDR1 SGHNT, CDR2 YYREEE (reference sequence).